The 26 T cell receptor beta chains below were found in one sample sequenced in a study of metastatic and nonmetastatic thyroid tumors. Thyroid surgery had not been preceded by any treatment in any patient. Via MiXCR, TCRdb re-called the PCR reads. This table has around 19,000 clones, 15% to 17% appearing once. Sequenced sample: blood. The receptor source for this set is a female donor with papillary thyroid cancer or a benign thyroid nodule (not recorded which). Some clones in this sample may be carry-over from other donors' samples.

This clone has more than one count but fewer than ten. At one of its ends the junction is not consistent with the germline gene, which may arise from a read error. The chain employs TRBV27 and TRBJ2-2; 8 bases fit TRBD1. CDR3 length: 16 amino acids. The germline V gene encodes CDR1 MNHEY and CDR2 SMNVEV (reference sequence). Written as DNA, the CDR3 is TGTGCCAGCAGTTCCGCGACAGGGGCCATCACCTGGGAGCTGTTTTTT. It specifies CASSSATGAITWELFF.

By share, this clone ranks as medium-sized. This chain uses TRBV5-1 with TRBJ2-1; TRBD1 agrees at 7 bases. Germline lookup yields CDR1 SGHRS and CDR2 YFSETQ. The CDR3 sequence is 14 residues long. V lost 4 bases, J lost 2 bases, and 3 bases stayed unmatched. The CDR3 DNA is TGCGCCAGCAGCGCCGGGACAGCCTACAATGAGCAGTTCTTC. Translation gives CASSAGTAYNEQFF.

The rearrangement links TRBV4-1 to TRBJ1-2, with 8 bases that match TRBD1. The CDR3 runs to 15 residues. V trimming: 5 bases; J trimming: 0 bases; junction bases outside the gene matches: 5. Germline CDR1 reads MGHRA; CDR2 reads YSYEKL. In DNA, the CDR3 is TGCGCCAGCAGCTTGACAGGGGAAACTAACTATGGCTACACCTTC. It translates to CASSLTGETNYGYTF.

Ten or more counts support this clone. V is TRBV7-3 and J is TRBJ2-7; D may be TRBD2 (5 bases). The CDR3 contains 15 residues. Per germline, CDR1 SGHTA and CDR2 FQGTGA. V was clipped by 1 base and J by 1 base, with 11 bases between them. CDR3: CASSLNSGNSYEQYF. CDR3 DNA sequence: TGTGCCAGCAGCTTAAACTCGGGAAATTCCTACGAGCAGTACTTC.

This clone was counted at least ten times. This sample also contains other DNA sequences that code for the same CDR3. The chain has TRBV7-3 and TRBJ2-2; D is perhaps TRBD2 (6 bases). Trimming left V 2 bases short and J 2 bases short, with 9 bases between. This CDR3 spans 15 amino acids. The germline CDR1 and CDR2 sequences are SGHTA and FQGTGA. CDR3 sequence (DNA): TGTGCCAGCAGCTTATTGGGGGGAAACACCGGGGAGCTGTTTTTT. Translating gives CASSLLGGNTGELFF.

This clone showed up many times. CDR3 nucleotide sequence: TGCAGTGCAAACGGACACAGGGAGCTGGAATACAATGAGCAGTTCTTC. Translation gives CSANGHRELEYNEQFF. The chain employs TRBV20-1 and TRBJ2-1; TRBD1 might be the D (6 bases). Germline V gene sequence: CDR1 DFQATT, CDR2 SNEGSKA (reference sequence). The length of the CDR3 is 16 residues. The V gene lost 6 bases and the J gene lost 4 bases, with 22 bases spanning the gap.

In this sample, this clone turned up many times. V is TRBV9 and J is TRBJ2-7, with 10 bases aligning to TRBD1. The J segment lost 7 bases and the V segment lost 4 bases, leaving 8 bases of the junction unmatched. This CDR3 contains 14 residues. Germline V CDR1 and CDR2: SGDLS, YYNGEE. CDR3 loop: CASSFRDRGGEQYF. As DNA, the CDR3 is TGTGCCAGCAGCTTCCGGGACAGGGGAGGTGAGCAGTACTTC.

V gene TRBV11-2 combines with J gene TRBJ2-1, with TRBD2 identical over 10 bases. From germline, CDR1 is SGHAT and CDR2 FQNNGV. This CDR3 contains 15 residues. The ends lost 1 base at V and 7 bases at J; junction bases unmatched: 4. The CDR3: CASSLGLAGVNEQFF. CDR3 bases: TGTGCCAGCAGCTTAGGCCTAGCGGGAGTTAATGAGCAGTTCTTC.

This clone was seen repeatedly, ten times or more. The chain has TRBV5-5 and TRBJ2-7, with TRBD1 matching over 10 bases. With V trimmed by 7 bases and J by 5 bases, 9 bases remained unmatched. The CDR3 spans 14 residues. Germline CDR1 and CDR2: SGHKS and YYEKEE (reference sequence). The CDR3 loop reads CASSPGQGSNEQYF. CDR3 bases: TGTGCCAGCTCACCGGGACAGGGGTCGAACGAGCAGTACTTC.

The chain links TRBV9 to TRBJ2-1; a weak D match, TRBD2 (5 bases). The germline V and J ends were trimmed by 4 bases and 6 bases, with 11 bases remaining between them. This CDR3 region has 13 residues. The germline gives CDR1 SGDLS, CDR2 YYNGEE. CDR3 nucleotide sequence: TGTGCCAGCAGCTTAAGTGCGGGCAATGAGCAGTTCTTC. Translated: CASSLSAGNEQFF.

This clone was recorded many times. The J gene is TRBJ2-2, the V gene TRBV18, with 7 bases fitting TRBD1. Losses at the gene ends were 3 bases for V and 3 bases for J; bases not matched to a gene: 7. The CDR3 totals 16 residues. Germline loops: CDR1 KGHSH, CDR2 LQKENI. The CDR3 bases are TGTGCCAGCTCACCGCCGGACAGGAGCTACACCGGGGAGCTGTTTTTT. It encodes CASSPPDRSYTGELFF.

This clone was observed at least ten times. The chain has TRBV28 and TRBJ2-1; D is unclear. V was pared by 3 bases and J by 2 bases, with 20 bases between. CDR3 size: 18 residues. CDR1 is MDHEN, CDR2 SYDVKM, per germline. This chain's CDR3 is CASSFGRFLSRPYNEQFF. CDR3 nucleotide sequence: TGTGCCAGCAGTTTCGGACGGTTCTTGTCTAGGCCCTACAATGAGCAGTTCTTC.

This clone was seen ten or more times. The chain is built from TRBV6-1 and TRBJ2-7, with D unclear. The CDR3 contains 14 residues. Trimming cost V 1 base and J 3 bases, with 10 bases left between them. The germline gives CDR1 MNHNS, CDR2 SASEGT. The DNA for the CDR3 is TGTGCCAGCAGTGAAGAACCTAGGAGCTACGAGCAGTACTTC. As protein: CASSEEPRSYEQYF.

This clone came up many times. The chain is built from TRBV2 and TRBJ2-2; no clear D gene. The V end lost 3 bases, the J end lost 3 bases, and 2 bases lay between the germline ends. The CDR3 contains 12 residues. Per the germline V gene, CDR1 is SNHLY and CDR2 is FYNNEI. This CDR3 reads CASSEDTGELFF. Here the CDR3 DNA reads TGTGCCAGCAGTGAGGACACCGGGGAGCTGTTTTTT.

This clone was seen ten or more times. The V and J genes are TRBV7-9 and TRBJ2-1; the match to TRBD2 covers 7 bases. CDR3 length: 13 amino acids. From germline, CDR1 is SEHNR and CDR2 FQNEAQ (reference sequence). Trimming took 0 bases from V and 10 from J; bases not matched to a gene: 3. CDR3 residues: CASSLANGGEQFF. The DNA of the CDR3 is TGTGCCAGCAGCTTAGCTAACGGGGGGGAGCAGTTCTTC.

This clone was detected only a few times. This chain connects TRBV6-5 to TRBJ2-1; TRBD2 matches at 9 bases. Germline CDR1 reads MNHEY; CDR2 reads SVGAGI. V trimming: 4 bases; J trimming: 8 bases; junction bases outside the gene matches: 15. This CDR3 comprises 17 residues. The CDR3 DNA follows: TGTGCCAGCAGTTCCCCCAATAGCGGGAGTTTCGGGTATGAGCAGTTCTTC. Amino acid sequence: CASSSPNSGSFGYEQFF.

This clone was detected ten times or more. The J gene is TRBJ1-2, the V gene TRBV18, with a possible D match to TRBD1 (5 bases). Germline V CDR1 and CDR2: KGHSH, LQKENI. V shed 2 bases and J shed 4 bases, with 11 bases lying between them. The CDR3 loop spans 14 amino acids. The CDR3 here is CASSPAGRAYGYTF. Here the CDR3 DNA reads TGTGCCAGCTCACCAGCGGGGCGAGCCTATGGCTACACCTTC.

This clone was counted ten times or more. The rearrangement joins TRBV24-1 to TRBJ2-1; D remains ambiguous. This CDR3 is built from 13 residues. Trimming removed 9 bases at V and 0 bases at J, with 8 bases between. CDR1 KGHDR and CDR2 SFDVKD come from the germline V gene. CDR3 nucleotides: TGTGCCACCTTGGGCAGCTCCTACAATGAGCAGTTCTTC. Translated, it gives CATLGSSYNEQFF.

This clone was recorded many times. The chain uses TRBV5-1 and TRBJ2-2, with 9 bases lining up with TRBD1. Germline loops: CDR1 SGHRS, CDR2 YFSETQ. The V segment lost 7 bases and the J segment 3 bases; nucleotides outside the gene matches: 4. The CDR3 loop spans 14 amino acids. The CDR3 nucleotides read TGCGCCAGCGGGACAGGGTACGACACCGGGGAGCTGTTTTTT. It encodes CASGTGYDTGELFF.

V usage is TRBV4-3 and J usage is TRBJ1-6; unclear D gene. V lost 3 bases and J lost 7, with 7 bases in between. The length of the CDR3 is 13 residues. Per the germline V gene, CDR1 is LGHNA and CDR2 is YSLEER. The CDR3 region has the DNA TGCGCCAGCAGCCATGGTCGCAATTCACCCCTCCACTTT. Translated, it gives CASSHGRNSPLHF.

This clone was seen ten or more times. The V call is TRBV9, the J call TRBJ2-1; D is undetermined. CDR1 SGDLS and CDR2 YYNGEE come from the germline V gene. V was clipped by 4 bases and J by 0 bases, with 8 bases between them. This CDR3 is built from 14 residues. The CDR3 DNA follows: TGTGCCAGCAGCCGGCAGAGCTCCTACAATGAGCAGTTCTTC. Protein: CASSRQSSYNEQFF.

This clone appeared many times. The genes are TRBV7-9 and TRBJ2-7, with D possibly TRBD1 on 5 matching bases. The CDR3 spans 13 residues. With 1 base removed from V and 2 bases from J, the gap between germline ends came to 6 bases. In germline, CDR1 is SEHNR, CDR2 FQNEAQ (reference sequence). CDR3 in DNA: TGTGCCAGCAGCTTAGTGGGGCCCTACGAGCAGTACTTC. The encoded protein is CASSLVGPYEQYF.

The CDR3 loop is CASSFSGLAGSYEQYF. DNA for the CDR3: TGTGCCAGCAGCTTCTCGGGACTAGCGGGATCCTACGAGCAGTACTTC. This chain joins TRBV11-1 and TRBJ2-7; 13 bases fit TRBD2. Germline lookup yields CDR1 SGHAT and CDR2 FQDESV (reference sequence). V lost 3 bases and J lost 1; bases outside the gene matches: 3. The CDR3 is made up of 16 amino acids.

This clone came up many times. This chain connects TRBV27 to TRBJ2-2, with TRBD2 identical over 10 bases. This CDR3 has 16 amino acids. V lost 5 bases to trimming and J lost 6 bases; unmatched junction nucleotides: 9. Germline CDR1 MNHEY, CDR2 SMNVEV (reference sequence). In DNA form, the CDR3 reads TGTGCCAGCAGTATCCTAGCGGGAGCCGGGGCCGGGGAGCTGTTTTTT. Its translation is CASSILAGAGAGELFF.

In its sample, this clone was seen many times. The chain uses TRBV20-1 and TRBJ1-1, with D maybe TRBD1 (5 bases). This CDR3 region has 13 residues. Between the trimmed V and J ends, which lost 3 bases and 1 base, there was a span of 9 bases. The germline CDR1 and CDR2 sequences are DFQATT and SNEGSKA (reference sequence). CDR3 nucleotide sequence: TGCAGTGCTAGTGACAGACCGAACACTGAAGCTTTCTTT. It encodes CSASDRPNTEAFF.

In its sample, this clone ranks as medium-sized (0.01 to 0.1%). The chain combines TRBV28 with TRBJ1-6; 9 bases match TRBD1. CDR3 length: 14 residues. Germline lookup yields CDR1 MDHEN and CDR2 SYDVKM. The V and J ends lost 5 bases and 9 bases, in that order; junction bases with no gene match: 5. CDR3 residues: CASSMDRGASPLHF. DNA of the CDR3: TGTGCCAGCAGTATGGACAGGGGCGCTTCACCCCTCCACTTT.